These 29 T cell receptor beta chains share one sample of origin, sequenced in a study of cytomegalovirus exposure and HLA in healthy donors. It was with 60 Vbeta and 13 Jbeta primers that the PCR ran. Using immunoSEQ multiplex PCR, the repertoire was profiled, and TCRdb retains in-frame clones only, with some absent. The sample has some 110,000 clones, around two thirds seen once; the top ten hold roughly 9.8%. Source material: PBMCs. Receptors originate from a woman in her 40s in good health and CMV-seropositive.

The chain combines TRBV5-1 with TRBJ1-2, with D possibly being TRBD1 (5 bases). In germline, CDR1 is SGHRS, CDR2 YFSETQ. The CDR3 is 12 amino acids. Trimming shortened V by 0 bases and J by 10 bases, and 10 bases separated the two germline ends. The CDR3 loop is CASSLDQGTYTF. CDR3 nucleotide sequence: TGCGCCAGCAGCTTGGACCAGGGTACCTACACCTTC.

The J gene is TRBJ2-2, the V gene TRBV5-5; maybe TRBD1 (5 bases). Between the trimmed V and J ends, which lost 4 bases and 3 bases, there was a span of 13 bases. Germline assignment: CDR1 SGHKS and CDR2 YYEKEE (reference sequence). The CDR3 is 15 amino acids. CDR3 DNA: TGTGCCAGCAGCCTACAGGTCCTATACACCGGGGAGCTGTTTTTT. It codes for CASSLQVLYTGELFF.

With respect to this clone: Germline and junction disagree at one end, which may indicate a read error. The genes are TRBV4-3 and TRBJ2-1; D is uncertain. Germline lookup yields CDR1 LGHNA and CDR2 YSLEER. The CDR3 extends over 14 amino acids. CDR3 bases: TGCGCCAGCAGCCAAGATTATATGGCCAATGGGCAGTTCTTC. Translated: CASSQDYMANGQFF.

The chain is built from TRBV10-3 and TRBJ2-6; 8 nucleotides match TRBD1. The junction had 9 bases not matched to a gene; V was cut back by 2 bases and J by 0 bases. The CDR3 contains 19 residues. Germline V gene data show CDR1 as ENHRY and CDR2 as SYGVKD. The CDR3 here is CAISETTRTGPSGANVLTF. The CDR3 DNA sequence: TGTGCCATCAGTGAGACGACCCGGACAGGGCCCTCTGGGGCCAACGTCCTGACTTTC.

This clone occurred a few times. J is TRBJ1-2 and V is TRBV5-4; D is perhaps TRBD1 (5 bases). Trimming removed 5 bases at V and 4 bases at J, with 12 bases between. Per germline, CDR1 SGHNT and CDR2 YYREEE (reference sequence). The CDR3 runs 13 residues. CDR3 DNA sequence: TGTGCCAGCAGGGCGCAGGGACTCTATGGCTACACCTTC. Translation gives CASRAQGLYGYTF.

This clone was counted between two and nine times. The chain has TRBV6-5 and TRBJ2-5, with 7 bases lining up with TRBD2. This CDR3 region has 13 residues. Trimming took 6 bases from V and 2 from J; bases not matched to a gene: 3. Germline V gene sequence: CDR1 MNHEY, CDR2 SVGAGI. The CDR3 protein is CASSSGVQETQYF. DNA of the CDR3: TGTGCCAGCAGCAGCGGGGTTCAAGAGACCCAGTACTTC.

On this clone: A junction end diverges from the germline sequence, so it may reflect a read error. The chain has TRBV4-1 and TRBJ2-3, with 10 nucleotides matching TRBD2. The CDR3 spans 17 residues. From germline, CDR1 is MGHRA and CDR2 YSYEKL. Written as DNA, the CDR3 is TGCGCCAGCAGCCGCACAAGGGCTAGCGGGGGCACATATACGCAGTATTTT. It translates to CASSRTRASGGTYTQYF.

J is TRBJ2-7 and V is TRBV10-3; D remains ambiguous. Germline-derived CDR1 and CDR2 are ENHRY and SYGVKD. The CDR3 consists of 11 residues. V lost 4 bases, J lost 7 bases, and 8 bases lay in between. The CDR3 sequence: CAISANTEQYF. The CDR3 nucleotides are TGTGCCATCAGTGCTAATACGGAGCAGTACTTC.

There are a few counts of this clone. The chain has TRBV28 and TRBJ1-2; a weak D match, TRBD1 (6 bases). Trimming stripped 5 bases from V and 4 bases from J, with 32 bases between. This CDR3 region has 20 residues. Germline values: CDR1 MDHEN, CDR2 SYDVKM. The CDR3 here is CASSTLAFSSKTGPGYGYTF. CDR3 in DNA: TGTGCCAGCAGTACTCTCGCGTTCTCCTCAAAAACAGGGCCGGGCTATGGCTACACCTTC.

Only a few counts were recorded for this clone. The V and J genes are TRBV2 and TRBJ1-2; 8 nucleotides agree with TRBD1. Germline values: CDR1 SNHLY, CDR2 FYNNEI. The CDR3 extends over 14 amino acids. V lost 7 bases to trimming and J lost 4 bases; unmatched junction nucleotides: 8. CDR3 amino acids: CASTLDRVGYGYTF. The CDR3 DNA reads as TGTGCCAGCACGCTGGACAGGGTAGGCTATGGCTACACCTTC.

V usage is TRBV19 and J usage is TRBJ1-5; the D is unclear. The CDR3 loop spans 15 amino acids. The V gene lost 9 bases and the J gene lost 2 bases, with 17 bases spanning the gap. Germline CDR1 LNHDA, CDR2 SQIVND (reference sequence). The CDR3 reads CAREKVTRGNQPQHF. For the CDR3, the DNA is TGTGCCAGGGAAAAAGTTACGCGGGGCAATCAGCCCCAGCATTTT.

As DNA, the CDR3 is TGTGCCAGCACTAGCGGGAGATATAGTGAGCAGTTCTTC. This encodes CASTSGRYSEQFF. V is TRBV6-6 and J is TRBJ2-1, with 10 positions matching TRBD2. J lost 9 bases, V lost 7 bases, and 6 bases had no gene match. Germline CDR1 and CDR2: MNHNY and SVGAGI (reference sequence). The CDR3 totals 13 residues.

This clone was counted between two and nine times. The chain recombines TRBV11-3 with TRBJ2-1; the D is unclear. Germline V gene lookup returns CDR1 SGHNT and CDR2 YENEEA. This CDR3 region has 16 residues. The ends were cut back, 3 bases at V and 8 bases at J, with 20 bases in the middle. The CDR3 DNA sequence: TGTGCCAGCAGCTTCTTAGACTCAAACGGCGAATATGAGCAGTTCTTC. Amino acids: CASSFLDSNGEYEQFF.

CDR3 amino acids: CASSDPFGGTKIGGYTF. The DNA of the CDR3 is TGTGCCAGCAGTGATCCGTTTGGGGGCACGAAAATAGGCGGCTACACCTTC. The V and J genes are TRBV6-1 and TRBJ1-2; tentatively, D is TRBD1 (6 bases). Germline CDR1 is MNHNS and CDR2 is SASEGT. The CDR3 totals 17 residues. Trimming removed 3 bases from V and 8 bases from J, with 25 bases in between.

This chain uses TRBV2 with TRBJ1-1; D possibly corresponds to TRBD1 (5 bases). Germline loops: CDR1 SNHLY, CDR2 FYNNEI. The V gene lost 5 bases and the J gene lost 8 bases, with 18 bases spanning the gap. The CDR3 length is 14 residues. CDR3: CASSLITGSPEAFF. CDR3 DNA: TGTGCCAGCAGTTTGATCACAGGCAGTCCAGAAGCTTTCTTT.

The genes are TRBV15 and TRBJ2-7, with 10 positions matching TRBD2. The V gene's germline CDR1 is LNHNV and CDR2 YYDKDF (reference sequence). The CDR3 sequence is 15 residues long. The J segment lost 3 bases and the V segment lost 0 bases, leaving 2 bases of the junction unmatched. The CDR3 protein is CATSRDASGGYEQYF. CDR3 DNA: TGTGCCACCAGCAGAGATGCTAGCGGGGGCTACGAGCAGTACTTC.

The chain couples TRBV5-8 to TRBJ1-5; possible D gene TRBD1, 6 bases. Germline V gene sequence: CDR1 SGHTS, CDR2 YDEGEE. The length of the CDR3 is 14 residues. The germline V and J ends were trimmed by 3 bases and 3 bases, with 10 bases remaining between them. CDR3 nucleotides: TGTGCCAGCAGCTACAGGGTAATCAATCAGCCCCAGCATTTT. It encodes CASSYRVINQPQHF.

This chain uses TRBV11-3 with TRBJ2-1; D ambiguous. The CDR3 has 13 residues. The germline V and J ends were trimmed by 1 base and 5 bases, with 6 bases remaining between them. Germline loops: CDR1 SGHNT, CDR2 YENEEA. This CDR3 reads CASSLGADNEQFF. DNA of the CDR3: TGTGCCAGCAGCTTAGGGGCAGACAATGAGCAGTTCTTC.

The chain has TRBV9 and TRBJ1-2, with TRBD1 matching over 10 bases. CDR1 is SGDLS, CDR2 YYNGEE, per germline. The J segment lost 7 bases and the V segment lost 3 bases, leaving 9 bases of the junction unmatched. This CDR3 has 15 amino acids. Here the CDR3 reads CASSEEVGTGAGYTF. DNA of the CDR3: TGTGCCAGCAGCGAGGAGGTTGGGACAGGGGCTGGCTACACCTTC.

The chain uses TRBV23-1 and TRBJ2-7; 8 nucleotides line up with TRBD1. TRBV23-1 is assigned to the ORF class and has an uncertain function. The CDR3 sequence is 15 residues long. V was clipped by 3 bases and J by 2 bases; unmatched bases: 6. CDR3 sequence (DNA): TGCGCCAGCAGTCACTATCCAGGGGGCGCCTACGAGCAGTACTTC. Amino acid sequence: CASSHYPGGAYEQYF.

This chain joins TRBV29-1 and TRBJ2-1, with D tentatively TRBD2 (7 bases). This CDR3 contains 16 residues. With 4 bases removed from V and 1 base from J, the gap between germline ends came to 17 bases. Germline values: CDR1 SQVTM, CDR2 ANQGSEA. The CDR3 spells CSVAGNGRGSYNEQFF. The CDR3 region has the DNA TGCAGCGTTGCAGGGAATGGGAGGGGGTCCTACAATGAGCAGTTCTTC.

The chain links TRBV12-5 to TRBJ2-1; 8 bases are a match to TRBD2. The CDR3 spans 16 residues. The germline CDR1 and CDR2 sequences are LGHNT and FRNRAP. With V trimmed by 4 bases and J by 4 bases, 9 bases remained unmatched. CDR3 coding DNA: TGTGCTAGTGGTTCCCCCCGGCTAGCGGGTTACAATGAGCAGTTCTTC. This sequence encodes CASGSPRLAGYNEQFF.

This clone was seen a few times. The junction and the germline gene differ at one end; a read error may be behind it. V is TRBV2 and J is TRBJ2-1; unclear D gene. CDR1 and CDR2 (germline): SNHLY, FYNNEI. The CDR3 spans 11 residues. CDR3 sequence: CASSEASEAIF. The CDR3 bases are TGTGCCAGCAGTGAAGCGAGTGAGGCTATCTTC.

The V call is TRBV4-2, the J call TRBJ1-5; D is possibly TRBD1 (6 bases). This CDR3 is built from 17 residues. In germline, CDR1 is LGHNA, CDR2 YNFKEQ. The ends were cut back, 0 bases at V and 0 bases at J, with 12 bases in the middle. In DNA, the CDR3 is TGTGCCAGCAGCCAAGAAGCAGGGGAATTTAGCAATCAGCCCCAGCATTTT. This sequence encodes CASSQEAGEFSNQPQHF.

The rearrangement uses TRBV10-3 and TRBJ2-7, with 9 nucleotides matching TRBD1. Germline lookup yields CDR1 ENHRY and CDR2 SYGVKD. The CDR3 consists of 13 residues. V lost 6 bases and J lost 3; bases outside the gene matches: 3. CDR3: CAISWDRDYEQYF. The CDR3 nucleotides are TGTGCCATCAGCTGGGACAGGGACTACGAGCAGTACTTC.

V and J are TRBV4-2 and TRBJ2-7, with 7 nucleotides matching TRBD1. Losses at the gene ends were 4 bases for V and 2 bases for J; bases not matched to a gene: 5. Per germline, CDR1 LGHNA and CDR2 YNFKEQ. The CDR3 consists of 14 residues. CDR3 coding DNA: TGTGCCAGCAGCCCACGGGACAGAGCCTACGAGCAGTACTTC. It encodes CASSPRDRAYEQYF.

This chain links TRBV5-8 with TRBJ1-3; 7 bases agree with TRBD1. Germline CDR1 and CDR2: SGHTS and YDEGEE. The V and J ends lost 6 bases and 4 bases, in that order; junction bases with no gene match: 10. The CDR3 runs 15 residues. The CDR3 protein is CASTLDRESGNTIYF. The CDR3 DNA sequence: TGTGCCAGCACCCTTGACAGGGAATCCGGAAACACCATATATTTT. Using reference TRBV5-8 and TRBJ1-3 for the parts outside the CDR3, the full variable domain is EAGVTQSPTHLIKTRGQQATLRCSPISGHTSVYWYQQALGLGLQFLLWYDEGEERNRGNFPPRFSGRQFPNYSSELNVNALELEDSALYLCASTLDRESGNTIYFGEGSWLTVV.

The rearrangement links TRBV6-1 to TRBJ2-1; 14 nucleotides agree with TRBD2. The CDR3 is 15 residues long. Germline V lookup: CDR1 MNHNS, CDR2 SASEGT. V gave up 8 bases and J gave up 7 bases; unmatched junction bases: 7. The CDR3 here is CASPSGLAGGNEQFF. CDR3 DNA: TGTGCCAGCCCCTCTGGACTAGCGGGAGGAAATGAGCAGTTCTTC.

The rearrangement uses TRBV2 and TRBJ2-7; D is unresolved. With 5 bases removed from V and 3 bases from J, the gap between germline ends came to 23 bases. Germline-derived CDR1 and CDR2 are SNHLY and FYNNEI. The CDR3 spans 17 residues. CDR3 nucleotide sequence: TGTGCCAGCAGTACTCGGCCGCAGGTTCTGATTGGCTACGAGCAGTACTTC. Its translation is CASSTRPQVLIGYEQYF.